This TCR beta chain is from a study of T cell changes during pregnancy in multiple sclerosis. The germline gives CDR1 KGHSH, CDR2 LQKENI. The CDR3 sequence is 16 residues long. V was pared by 5 bases and J by 1 base, with 8 bases of the junction left unmatched. Produced via immunoSEQ multiplex PCR; TCRdb's table is partial and in-frame only. The sample contains around 75,000 clones, roughly 90% of which appear only once. The sequences come from peripheral blood, collected in the first trimester of pregnancy. V is TRBV18 and J is TRBJ1-3; 7 bases align to TRBD1. The origin of this receptor is a female donor in good health, enrolled as a control in a pregnancy study. Written as DNA, the CDR3 is TGTGCCAGCTCATCGTCAGGGGGTAGTTCTGGAAACACCATATATTTT. Encoded protein: CASSSSGGSSGNTIYF.